Listed below are T cell receptor beta chains from one sample, sequenced in a study of identical twins. TCRdb re-called the 5' RACE reads through MiXCR, storing one row per CDR3 protein. The sample holds hundreds of thousands of distinct CDR3 sequences, around 21% seen once. This same sample was also taken into another study, of T cells expressing NK-cell markers.

What was sequenced was PBMCs. The receptors stem from a woman younger than 30 in good health. Each CDR3 is given with its conserved first and last residue. D genes are given only for firm matches. Size is stated for part of the rows, as once, few or many counts, or as a class when the clone is expanded.

>TRBV18|TRBJ2-2|NA|few
CASSPLQDGTGELFF
TGTGCCAGCTCCCCCTTACAAGACGGCACCGGGGAGCTGTTTTTT
>TRBV29-1|TRBJ2-7|TRBD1|few
CSVRTGGREQYF
TGCAGCGTTAGAACAGGGGGACGCGAGCAGTACTTC
>TRBV27|TRBJ2-5|NA|NA
CASSLSPHGETQYF
TGTGCCAGCAGTTTATCCCCCCATGGGGAGACCCAGTACTTC
>TRBV29-1|TRBJ1-1|TRBD1|NA
CSVEVRGRDTEAFF
TGCAGCGTTGAAGTAAGGGGGCGGGACACTGAAGCTTTCTTT
>TRBV12-3/TRBV12-4|TRBJ2-2|TRBD1|NA
CASSSWDRSRSGELFF
TGTGCCAGCAGTTCGTGGGACAGGTCGAGGTCCGGGGAGCTGTTTTTT
>TRBV12-3/TRBV12-4|TRBJ2-7|NA|NA
CASCQDGGPGDEQYF
TGTGCCAGCTGCCAGGACGGAGGGCCTGGGGACGAGCAGTACTTC
>TRBV6-1|TRBJ2-7|TRBD1|few
CASSGQGEHEQYF
TGTGCCAGCAGCGGACAGGGCGAACACGAGCAGTACTTC
>TRBV24-1|TRBJ2-2|NA|NA
CATSDLPILVGGELFF
TGTGCCACCAGTGATTTGCCCATACTTGTGGGCGGGGAGCTGTTTTTT
>TRBV7-9|TRBJ2-1|NA|once
CASSSRLEGKYNEQFF
TGTGCCAGCAGCTCCAGACTAGAGGGAAAGTACAATGAGCAGTTCTTC
>TRBV29-1|TRBJ1-2|NA|NA
CSAGPGRMEYGYTF
TGCAGCGCCGGCCCGGGCAGGATGGAATATGGCTACACCTTC
>TRBV20-1|TRBJ1-1|TRBD1|NA
CSARDFGDRATEAFF
TGCAGTGCTAGAGATTTCGGGGACAGAGCCACTGAAGCTTTCTTT
>TRBV7-9|TRBJ2-5|NA|NA
CASAETTGETQYF
TGTGCCAGCGCCGAGACCACTGGGGAGACCCAGTACTTC
>TRBV6-5|TRBJ1-2|NA|many
CASSSHSLNEHGYTF
TGTGCCAGCAGTTCTCACAGCCTAAATGAGCATGGCTACACCTTC
>TRBV4-2|TRBJ1-2|NA|NA
CASSQEWGRYNYGYTF
TGTGCCAGCAGCCAAGAGTGGGGCAGATATAACTATGGCTACACCTTC
>TRBV12-3/TRBV12-4|TRBJ2-1|TRBD1|NA
CASSKTGGYEQFF
TGTGCCAGCAGCAAGACAGGGGGTTATGAGCAGTTCTTC
>TRBV6-5|TRBJ2-1|NA|few
CASSYSAGNEQFF
TGTGCCAGCAGTTACTCGGCCGGCAATGAGCAGTTCTTC
>TRBV6-1|TRBJ1-6|TRBD1|many
CASSRGTGNSPLHF
TGTGCCAGCAGCCGTGGGACAGGAAATTCACCCCTCCACTTT
>TRBV27|TRBJ1-2|NA|few
CASSPGLPVYGYTF
TGTGCCAGCAGTCCGGGACTGCCGGTATATGGCTACACCTTC
>TRBV20-1|TRBJ2-1|NA|few
CSAFPGPQSNEQFF
TGCAGTGCTTTTCCGGGACCGCAGTCAAATGAGCAGTTCTTC
>TRBV10-3|TRBJ2-5|NA|NA
CAISESVLLDQYF
TGTGCCATCAGTGAGTCGGTCTTACTGGACCAGTACTTC
>TRBV12-3/TRBV12-4|TRBJ2-3|TRBD2|few
CASRGSGGAADTQYF
TGTGCCAGCAGGGGTAGCGGGGGGGCCGCAGATACGCAGTATTTT
>TRBV12-3/TRBV12-4|TRBJ1-1|NA|NA
CASSAPEAAPFF
TGTGCCAGCAGTGCCCCCGAGGCAGCCCCTTTCTTT
>TRBV12-3/TRBV12-4|TRBJ2-7|NA|NA
CASSLINVPYEQYF
TGTGCCAGCAGTTTAATAAATGTGCCCTACGAGCAGTACTTC
>TRBV4-1|TRBJ2-5|TRBD1|few
CASSQADRGPETQYF
TGCGCCAGCAGCCAAGCGGACAGGGGGCCGGAGACCCAGTACTTC
>TRBV14|TRBJ2-5|NA|NA
CASSQDKWSEETQYF
TGTGCCAGCAGCCAAGATAAATGGTCAGAAGAGACCCAGTACTTC
>TRBV12-3/TRBV12-4|TRBJ1-3|TRBD1|NA
CASSPGGRGFNTIYF
TGTGCCAGCAGTCCCGGGGGCAGGGGGTTTAACACCATATATTTT
>TRBV7-6|TRBJ1-1|NA|few
CASSTGSPLNTEAFF
TGTGCCAGCAGTACCGGATCACCATTGAACACTGAAGCTTTCTTT
>TRBV7-2|TRBJ2-3|NA|NA
CASSFVAVAVTDTQYF
TGTGCCAGCAGCTTTGTTGCGGTCGCCGTCACAGATACGCAGTATTTT
>TRBV29-1|TRBJ1-2|TRBD1|NA
CSGTGGFF
TGCAGCGGGACAGGGGGCTTCTTC
>TRBV6-1|TRBJ2-1|NA|few
CASRRRLFSSYNEQFF
TGTGCCAGCAGACGTCGTCTTTTTAGCTCCTACAATGAGCAGTTCTTC
>TRBV3-1|TRBJ1-4|NA|many
CASRRATNEKLFF
TGTGCCAGCAGGCGGGCAACTAATGAAAAACTGTTTTTT
>TRBV15|TRBJ2-7|TRBD2|NA
CATSRPSGDLSEQYF
TGTGCCACCAGCCGACCTAGCGGGGATCTCTCCGAGCAGTACTTC
>TRBV20-1|TRBJ2-6|NA|NA
CSAERTGANVLTF
TGCAGTGCTGAACGAACTGGGGCCAACGTCCTGACTTTC
>TRBV5-5|TRBJ2-7|NA|many
CASSPWGAGSYEQYF
TGTGCCAGCAGCCCTTGGGGAGCGGGTTCCTACGAGCAGTACTTC
>TRBV7-6|TRBJ2-1|TRBD2|many
CASSLRLAGDPVNEQFF
TGTGCCAGCAGCTTACGGCTAGCGGGAGACCCAGTCAATGAGCAGTTCTTC
>TRBV6-1|TRBJ1-4|NA|many
CASTNAGANEKLFF
TGTGCCAGCACTAATGCGGGTGCTAATGAAAAACTGTTTTTT
>TRBV12-3/TRBV12-4|TRBJ2-7|NA|NA
CASSPTVPPYEQYF
TGTGCCAGCTCCCCGACAGTACCCCCCTACGAGCAGTACTTC
>TRBV10-3|TRBJ2-1|TRBD1|NA
CAIKYTGGTEQFF
TGTGCCATCAAGTACACAGGGGGGACTGAGCAGTTCTTC
>TRBV7-9|TRBJ2-2|TRBD1|few
CASSLGLDRGTGELFF
TGTGCCAGCAGCTTAGGGCTGGACAGGGGGACCGGGGAGCTGTTTTTT
>TRBV18|TRBJ2-3|NA|NA
CASSPPRGAGTDTQYF
TGTGCCAGCTCACCTCCACGGGGCGCCGGAACAGATACGCAGTATTTT
>TRBV6-1|TRBJ2-3|NA|NA
CASCKQSTDTQYF
TGTGCCAGCTGTAAACAGAGCACAGATACGCAGTATTTT
>TRBV5-1|TRBJ2-7|NA|NA
CASSSPANEQYF
TGCGCCAGCAGTTCGCCCGCGAACGAGCAGTACTTC
>TRBV12-3/TRBV12-4|TRBJ1-1|NA|NA
CASSINTEAFF
TGTGCCAGCAGCATAAACACTGAAGCTTTCTTT
>TRBV4-3|TRBJ2-1|NA|few
CASSQLPGTGRCDEQFF
TGCGCCAGCAGCCAACTACCCGGGACTGGACGCTGCGATGAGCAGTTCTTC
>TRBV6-1|TRBJ2-7|NA|NA
CASRNPGSYEQYF
TGTGCCAGCAGAAATCCAGGGTCCTACGAGCAGTACTTC
>TRBV20-1|TRBJ2-7|NA|NA
CSARDRVRYEQYF
TGCAGTGCTAGAGACAGGGTCAGGTACGAGCAGTACTTC
>TRBV29-1|TRBJ2-1|TRBD2|NA
CSTWTSGGPEQFF
TGCAGCACCTGGACTAGCGGGGGGCCAGAGCAGTTCTTC
>TRBV12-3/TRBV12-4|TRBJ2-2|TRBD2|NA
CASSAGLVGVGTGELFF
TGTGCCAGCAGTGCCGGACTAGTCGGCGTCGGTACCGGGGAGCTGTTTTTT